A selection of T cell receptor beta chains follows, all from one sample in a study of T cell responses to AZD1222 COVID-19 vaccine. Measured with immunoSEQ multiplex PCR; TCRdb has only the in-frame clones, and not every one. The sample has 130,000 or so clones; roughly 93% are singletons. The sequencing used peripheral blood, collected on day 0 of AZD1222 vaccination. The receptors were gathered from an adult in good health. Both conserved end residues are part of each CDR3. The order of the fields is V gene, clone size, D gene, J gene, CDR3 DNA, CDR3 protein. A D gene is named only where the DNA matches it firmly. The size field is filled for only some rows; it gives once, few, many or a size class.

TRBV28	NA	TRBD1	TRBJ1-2	TGTGCCAGCAGCAAAACCCTTCCACGGACAGGGGATAATGGCTACACCTTC	CASSKTLPRTGDNGYTF
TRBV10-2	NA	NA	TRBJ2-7	TGCGCCAGCAGTTTAACTGGACTCCCAACCTACGAGCAGTACTTC	CASSLTGLPTYEQYF
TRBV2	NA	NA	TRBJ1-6	TGTGCCAGCAGTGCACAGGGATCGAATTCACCCCTCCACTTT	CASSAQGSNSPLHF
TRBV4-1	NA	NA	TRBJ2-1	TGCGCCAGCAAGGGTGGGGAGTCCTACAATGAGCAGTTCTTC	CASKGGESYNEQFF
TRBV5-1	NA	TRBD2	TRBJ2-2	TGCGCCAGCAGCTGGCCTCCCCGGACTAGCGGGAGAAGCGGGGAGCTGTTTTTT	CASSWPPRTSGRSGELFF
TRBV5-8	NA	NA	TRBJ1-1	TGTGCCAGCAGCTTGGGCCAGCCCGCCGTATCTGAAGCTTTCTTT	CASSLGQPAVSEAFF
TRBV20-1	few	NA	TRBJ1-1	TGCAGTGCTAGTTTATCAGGTATGAACACTGAAGCTTTCTTT	CSASLSGMNTEAFF
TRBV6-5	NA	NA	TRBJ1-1	TGTGCCAGCAGTTACCGAGGACGGGGGGTGAACACTGAAGCTTTCTTT	CASSYRGRGVNTEAFF
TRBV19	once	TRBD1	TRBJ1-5	TGTGCCAGTAGTATAGTAGTAGGGCAGGGGGCAGATCAGCCCCAGCATTTT	CASSIVVGQGADQPQHF
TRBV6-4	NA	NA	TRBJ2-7	TGTGCCAGTATTGGACAGCCTCTAGGGCCTAGCTCCTACGAGCAGTACTTC	CASIGQPLGPSSYEQYF
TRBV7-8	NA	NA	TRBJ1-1	TGTGCCAGCAGCTTACAACAGACCATGAACACTGAAGCTTTCTTT	CASSLQQTMNTEAFF
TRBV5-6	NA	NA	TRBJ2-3	TGTGCCAGCAGCGGCCAAGTAGATACGCAGTATTTT	CASSGQVDTQYF
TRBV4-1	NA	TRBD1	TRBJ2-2	TGCGCCAGCAGCCGAGGGACAGGGGACACCGGGGAGCTGTTTTTT	CASSRGTGDTGELFF
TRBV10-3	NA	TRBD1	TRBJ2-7	TGTGCCATCAGTGAAAGAGGACAGGATCACGAGCAGTACTTC	CAISERGQDHEQYF
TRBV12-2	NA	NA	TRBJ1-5	TGTGCAAGTCGCTTCTCCATAGGGGGCACGGTTCAGCCCCAGCATTTT	CASRFSIGGTVQPQHF
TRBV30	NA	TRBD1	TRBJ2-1	TGTGCCTGGAGTGTACGGGACAGGGGCTACAATGAGCAGTTCTTC	CAWSVRDRGYNEQFF
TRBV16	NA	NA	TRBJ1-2	TGTGCCAGCAGCCAAACGTGGGCTGGCTACACCTTC	CASSQTWAGYTF
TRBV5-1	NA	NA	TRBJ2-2	TGCGCCAGCAGCTCCATAGTGAGTAGAATCGGGGAGCTGTTTTTT	CASSSIVSRIGELFF
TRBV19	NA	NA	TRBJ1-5	TGTGCCACCAACGACGTGGGCCATGGACCCCAGCATTTT	CATNDVGHGPQHF
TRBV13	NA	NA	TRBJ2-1	TGTGCCAGCAAGGGTTTGGGCCCCTACAATGAGCAGTTCTTC	CASKGLGPYNEQFF
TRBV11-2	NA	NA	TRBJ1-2	TGTGCCAGCAGCCTAAACTCGGGTGGCTACACCTTC	CASSLNSGGYTF
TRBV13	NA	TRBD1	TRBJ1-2	TGTGCCAGCACCGGACAGGGTTCGGACTATGGCTACACCTTC	CASTGQGSDYGYTF
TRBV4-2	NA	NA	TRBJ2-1	TGTGCCAGCAGCCAAGATTTAGGGGATTCGCCCAATGAGCAGTTCTTC	CASSQDLGDSPNEQFF
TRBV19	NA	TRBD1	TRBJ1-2	TGTGCCAGTGCCAAATCGCGGGGACAGGGTTTGGATGGCTACACCTTC	CASAKSRGQGLDGYTF
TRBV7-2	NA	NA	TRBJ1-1	TGTGCCAGCAGGGGTCTCCGAGGGCACACTGAAGCTTTCTTT	CASRGLRGHTEAFF
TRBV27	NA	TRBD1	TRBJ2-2	TGTGCCAGCAGATCTACCGACAGGGGTGGGGTGGCCGGGGAGCTGTTTTTT	CASRSTDRGGVAGELFF
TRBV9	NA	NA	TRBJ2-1	TGTGCCAGCAGCGTAGCAAGGTCGACAGAGCAGTTCTTC	CASSVARSTEQFF
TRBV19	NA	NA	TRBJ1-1	TGTGCCAGTAAGGCTCTTTGGGTGGTTCCGAACACTGAAGCTTTCTTT	CASKALWVVPNTEAFF
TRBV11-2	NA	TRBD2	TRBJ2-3	TGTGCCAGCAGCTCCAGCGGGAGTATAGATACGCAGTATTTT	CASSSSGSIDTQYF
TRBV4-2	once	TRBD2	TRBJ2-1	TGTGCCAGCAGCCAGGCCGGGACTAGCGGGTTGAGCTCCTACAATGAGCAGTTCTTC	CASSQAGTSGLSSYNEQFF
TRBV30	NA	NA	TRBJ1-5	TGTGCCTGGAGTGTTAGTGGGAATCAGCCCCAGCATTTT	CAWSVSGNQPQHF
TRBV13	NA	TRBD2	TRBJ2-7	TGTGCCAGCAGCTCTGGAGCTGCGGGAGGTCCCCTCTACTTC	CASSSGAAGGPLYF
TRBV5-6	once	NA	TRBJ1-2	TGTGCCAGCAGCGAATATGGGTCGGTCTCCTCTCGCTACACCTTC	CASSEYGSVSSRYTF
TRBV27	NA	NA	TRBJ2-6	TGTGCCACTCTACCTATAAACTCTGGGGCCAACGTCCTGACTTTC	CATLPINSGANVLTF
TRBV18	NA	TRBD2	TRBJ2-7	TGTGCCAGCCGTTCTAGCGGGAGCTCCTACGAGCAGTACTTC	CASRSSGSSYEQYF
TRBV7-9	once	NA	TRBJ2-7	TGTGCCAGCAGCTACTACAGAGGGGCTACCTCCTACGAGCAGTACTTC	CASSYYRGATSYEQYF
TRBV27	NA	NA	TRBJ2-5	TGTGCCAGCAGTCGTCTTGGGACGGCGCAAGAGACCCAGTACTTC	CASSRLGTAQETQYF
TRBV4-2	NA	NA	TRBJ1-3	TGTGCCAGCAGCCAAGAAACCGGGACGGCGCTGAACACCATATATTTT	CASSQETGTALNTIYF
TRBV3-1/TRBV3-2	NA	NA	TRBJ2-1	TGTGCCAGCAGCCAAGATGATTGGGATGAGCAGTTCTTC	CASSQDDWDEQFF
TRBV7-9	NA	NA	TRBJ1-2	TGTGCCAGCAGCTTAAGAGTCTATGGCTACACCTTC	CASSLRVYGYTF
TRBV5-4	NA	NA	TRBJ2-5	TGTGCCAGCAGCGACCGCTTCAGCGGCGGAGAGACCCAGTACTTC	CASSDRFSGGETQYF
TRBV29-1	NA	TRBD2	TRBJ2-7	TGCAGCGTTGAAGGGGGGGGACGCTACGAGCAGTATTTC	CSVEGGGRYEQYF
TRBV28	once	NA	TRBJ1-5	TGTGCCAGCAGTTTGGACCAAAATCAGCCCCAGCATTTT	CASSLDQNQPQHF